This T cell receptor (beta chain) was captured by sequencing in a study of blood T cell repertoires in COVID-19. For the study at large: COVID-19 samples from acute and convalescent phases originated in the United States, Italy and Spain. Sample material is recorded as cDNA or gDNA derived from T cells, B-cell-depleted T cells, or PBMCs.

The CDR3 totals 13 residues. CDR1 SEHNR and CDR2 FQNEAQ come from the germline V gene (reference sequence). V gave up 3 bases and J gave up 4 bases, with 9 bases separating them. Here immunoSEQ multiplex PCR was the method, and the copy in TCRdb shows in-frame clones only, minus some. The sample lists some 170,000 clones, approximately 85% occurring once. V is TRBV7-9 and J is TRBJ1-2; D is possibly TRBD1 (6 bases). This TCR was sampled from a man between 60 and 70 years old with active or convalescent COVID-19. Material for sequencing was peripheral blood. The CDR3, as DNA: TGTGCCAGCAGCTTTGAAGGGGGCTATGGCTACACCTTC. Protein: CASSFEGGYGYTF.